The 5 T cell receptor beta chains below were found in one sample sequenced in a study of neurological immune-mediated disorders. MiXCR, applied by TCRdb to the 5' RACE reads, yields one record per CDR3 protein. The sample includes roughly 80,000 distinct CDR3 sequences, about a tenth of them seen just once. Sequenced input: PBMCs. The receptors shown here come from a man aged 35 to 55 in good health.

There are many counts of this clonotype. The genes are TRBV5-1 and TRBJ1-6, with D possibly TRBD1 on 5 matching bases. The CDR3 is made up of 16 amino acids. CDR1 and CDR2 (germline): SGHRS, YFSETQ. Trimming shortened V by 3 bases and J by 8 bases, and 18 bases separated the two germline ends. The DNA of the CDR3 is TGCGCCAGCAGCTCGGCGGGGCGGATGGGGGATTCACCCCTCCACTTT. Protein sequence: CASSSAGRMGDSPLHF.

This clonotype was picked up one time. The chain combines TRBV7-2 with TRBJ2-7; 10 bases fit TRBD2. V gave up 2 bases and J gave up 4 bases; unmatched junction bases: 20. This CDR3 comprises 20 residues. In germline, CDR1 is SGHTA, CDR2 FQGNSA. CDR3 loop: CASSLLPPLAGVSPYYEQYF. The CDR3, as DNA: TGTGCCAGCAGCTTACTGCCTCCCCTAGCGGGGGTCTCCCCGTATTACGAGCAGTACTTC.

Turning to this clonotype: The junction shows a germline mismatch at one end, possibly a read error. The J gene is TRBJ2-3, the V gene TRBV16, with a tentative D call TRBD1 (6 bases). The germline gives CDR1 KGHSY, CDR2 FQNENV. This CDR3 has 15 amino acids. CDR3 protein: CASSQRRQESDTHYF. For the CDR3, the DNA is TGTGCCAGCAGCCAGAGGCGACAGGAGTCAGATACGCATTATTTT.

There are a few counts of this clonotype. The V call is TRBV28, the J call TRBJ1-2; D is undetermined. The CDR3 loop spans 13 amino acids. Germline V lookup: CDR1 MDHEN, CDR2 SYDVKM. V was cut by 5 bases and J by 5 bases, with 12 bases left in between. DNA of the CDR3: TGTGCCAGCAGTCGAGTGAGTCAGTATGGCTACACCTTC. Translation: CASSRVSQYGYTF.

Points on this clonotype: The final CDR3 position lacks the conserved phenylalanine or tryptophan, pointing to a likely read error. The V call is TRBV6-5, the J call TRBJ1-5, with 9 bases matching TRBD1. The germline gives CDR1 MNHEY, CDR2 SVGAGI. The CDR3 runs to 15 residues. The ends lost 6 bases at V and 2 bases at J; junction bases unmatched: 5. CDR3: CASSRTGEGNQPQHL. The DNA for the CDR3 is TGTGCCAGCAGCCGGACAGGGGAGGGCAATCAGCCCCAGCATTTA.